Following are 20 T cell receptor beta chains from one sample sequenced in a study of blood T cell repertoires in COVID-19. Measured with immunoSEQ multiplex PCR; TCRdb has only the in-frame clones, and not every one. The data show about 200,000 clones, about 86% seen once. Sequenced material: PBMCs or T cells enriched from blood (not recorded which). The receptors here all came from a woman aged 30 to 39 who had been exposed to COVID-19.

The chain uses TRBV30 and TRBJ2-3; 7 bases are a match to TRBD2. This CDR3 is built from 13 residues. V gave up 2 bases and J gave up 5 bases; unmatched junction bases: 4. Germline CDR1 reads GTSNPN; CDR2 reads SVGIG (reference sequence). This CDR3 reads CAWSMGGIDTQYF. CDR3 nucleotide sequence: TGTGCCTGGAGTATGGGGGGGATAGATACGCAGTATTTT. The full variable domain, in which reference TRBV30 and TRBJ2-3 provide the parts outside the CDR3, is SQTIHQWPATLVQPVGSPLSLECTVEGTSNPNLYWYRQAAGRGLQLLFYSVGIGQISSEVPQNLSASRPQDRQFILSSKKLLLSDSGFYLCAWSMGGIDTQYFGPGTRLTVL.

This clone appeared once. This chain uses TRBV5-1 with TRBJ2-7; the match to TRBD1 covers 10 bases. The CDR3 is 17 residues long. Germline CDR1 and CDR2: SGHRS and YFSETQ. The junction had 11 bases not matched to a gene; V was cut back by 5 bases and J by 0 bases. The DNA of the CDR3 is TGCGCCAGCAGAACCGGGACAGGGGCCTTTCGCTCCTACGAGCAGTACTTC. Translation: CASRTGTGAFRSYEQYF.

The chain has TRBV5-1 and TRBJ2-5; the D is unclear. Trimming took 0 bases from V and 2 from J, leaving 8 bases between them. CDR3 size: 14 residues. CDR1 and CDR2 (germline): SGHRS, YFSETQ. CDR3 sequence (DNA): TGCGCCAGCAGCTTGGCGGCGGCTCAAGAGACCCAGTACTTC. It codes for CASSLAAAQETQYF.

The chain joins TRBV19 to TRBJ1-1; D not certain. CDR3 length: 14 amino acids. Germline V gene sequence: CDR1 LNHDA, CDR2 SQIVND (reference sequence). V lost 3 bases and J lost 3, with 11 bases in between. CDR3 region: CASSIRGKDTEAFF. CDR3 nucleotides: TGTGCCAGTAGTATCCGCGGCAAAGACACTGAAGCTTTCTTT.

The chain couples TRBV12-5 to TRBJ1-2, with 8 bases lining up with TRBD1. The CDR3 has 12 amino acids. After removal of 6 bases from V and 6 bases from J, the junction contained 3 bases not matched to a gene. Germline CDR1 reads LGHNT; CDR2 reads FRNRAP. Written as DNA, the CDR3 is TGTGCTAGTGGAGGGACAGGAAATGGCTACACCTTC. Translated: CASGGTGNGYTF. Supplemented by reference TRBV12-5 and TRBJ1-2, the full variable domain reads DARVTQTPRHKVTEMGQEVTMRCQPILGHNTVFWYRQTMMQGLELLAYFRNRAPLDDSGMPKDRFSAEMPDATLATLKIQPSEPRDSAVYFCASGGTGNGYTFGSGTRLTVV.

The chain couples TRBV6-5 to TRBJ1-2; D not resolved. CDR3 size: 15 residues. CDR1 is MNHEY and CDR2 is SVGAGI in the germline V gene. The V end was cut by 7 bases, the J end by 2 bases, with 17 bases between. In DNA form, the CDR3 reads TGTGCCAGCACCACTACAGCGGCAGCCAACTATGGCTACACCTTC. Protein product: CASTTTAAANYGYTF.

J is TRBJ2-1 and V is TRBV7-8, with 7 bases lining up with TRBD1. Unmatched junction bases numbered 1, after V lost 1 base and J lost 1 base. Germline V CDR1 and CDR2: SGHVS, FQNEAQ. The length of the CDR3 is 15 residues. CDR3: CASSLDRGSYNEQFF. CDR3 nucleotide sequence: TGTGCCAGCAGCTTAGACAGGGGATCCTACAATGAGCAGTTCTTC.

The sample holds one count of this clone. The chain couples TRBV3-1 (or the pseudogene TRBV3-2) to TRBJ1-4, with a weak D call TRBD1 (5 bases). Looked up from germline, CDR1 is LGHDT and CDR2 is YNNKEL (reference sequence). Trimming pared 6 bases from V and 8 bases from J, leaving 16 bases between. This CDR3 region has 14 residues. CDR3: CASRTNGGGEKLFF. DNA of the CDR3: TGTGCCAGCAGAACGAACGGGGGAGGCGAAAAACTGTTTTTT.

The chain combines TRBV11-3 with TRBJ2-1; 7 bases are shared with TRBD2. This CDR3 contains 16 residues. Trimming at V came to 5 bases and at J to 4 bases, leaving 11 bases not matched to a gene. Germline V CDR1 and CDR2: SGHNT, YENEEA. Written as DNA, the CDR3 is TGTGCCAGCAGCCCTAGAAGCGGGACTCCGTACAATGAGCAGTTCTTC. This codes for CASSPRSGTPYNEQFF.

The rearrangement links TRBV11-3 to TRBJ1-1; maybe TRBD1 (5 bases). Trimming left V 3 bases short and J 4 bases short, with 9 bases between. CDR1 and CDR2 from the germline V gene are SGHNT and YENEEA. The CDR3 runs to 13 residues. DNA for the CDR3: TGTGCCAGCAGCTTGCCGGGGGGCACTGAAGCTTTCTTT. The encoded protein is CASSLPGGTEAFF.

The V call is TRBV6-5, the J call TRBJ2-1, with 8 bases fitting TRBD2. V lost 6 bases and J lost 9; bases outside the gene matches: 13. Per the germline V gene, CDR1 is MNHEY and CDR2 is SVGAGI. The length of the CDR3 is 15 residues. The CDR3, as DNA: TGTGCCAGCAGCCTAATAGCGGGACCGGTGGGTGAGCAGTTCTTC. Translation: CASSLIAGPVGEQFF.

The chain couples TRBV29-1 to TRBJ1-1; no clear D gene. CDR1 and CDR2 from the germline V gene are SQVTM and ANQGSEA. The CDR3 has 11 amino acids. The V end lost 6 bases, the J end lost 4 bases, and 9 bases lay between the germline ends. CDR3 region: CSVASTTEAFF. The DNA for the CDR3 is TGCAGCGTAGCGTCGACCACTGAAGCTTTCTTT.

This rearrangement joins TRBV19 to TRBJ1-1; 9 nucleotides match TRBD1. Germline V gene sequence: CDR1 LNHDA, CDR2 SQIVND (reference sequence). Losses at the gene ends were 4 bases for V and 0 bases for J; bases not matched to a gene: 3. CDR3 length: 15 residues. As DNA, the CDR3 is TGTGCCAGTAGTACTGGACAGGGGATGAACACTGAAGCTTTCTTT. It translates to CASSTGQGMNTEAFF.

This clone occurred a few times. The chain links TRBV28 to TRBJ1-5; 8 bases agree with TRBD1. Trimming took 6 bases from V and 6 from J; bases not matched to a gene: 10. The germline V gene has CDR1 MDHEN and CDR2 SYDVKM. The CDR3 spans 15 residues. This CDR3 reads CASSVDRGWGQPQHF. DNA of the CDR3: TGTGCCAGCAGCGTAGACAGGGGATGGGGTCAGCCCCAGCATTTT.

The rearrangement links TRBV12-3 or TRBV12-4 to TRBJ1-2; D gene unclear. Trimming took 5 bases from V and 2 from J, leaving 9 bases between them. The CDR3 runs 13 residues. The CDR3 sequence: CASSGRRNYGYTF. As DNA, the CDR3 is TGTGCCAGCAGTGGACGGAGGAACTATGGCTACACCTTC.

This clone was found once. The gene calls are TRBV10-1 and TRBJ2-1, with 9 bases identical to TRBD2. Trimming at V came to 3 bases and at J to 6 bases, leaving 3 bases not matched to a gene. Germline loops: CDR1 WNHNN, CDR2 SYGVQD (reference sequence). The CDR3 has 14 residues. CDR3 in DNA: TGCGCCAGCAGTGACGGCGGGGGGGCCAATGAGCAGTTCTTC. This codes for CASSDGGGANEQFF.

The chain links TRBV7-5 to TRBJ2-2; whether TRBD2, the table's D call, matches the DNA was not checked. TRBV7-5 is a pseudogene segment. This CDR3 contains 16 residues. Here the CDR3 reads CARKRATSGGAGELFF. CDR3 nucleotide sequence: TGTGCCAGGAAGAGGGCGACTAGCGGGGGAGCCGGGGAGCTGTTTTTT.

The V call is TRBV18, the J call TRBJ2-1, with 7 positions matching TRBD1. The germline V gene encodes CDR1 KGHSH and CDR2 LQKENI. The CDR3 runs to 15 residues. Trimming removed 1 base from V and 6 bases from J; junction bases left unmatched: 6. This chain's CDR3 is CASSPLQGPTNEQFF. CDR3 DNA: TGTGCCAGCTCACCACTACAGGGGCCGACCAATGAGCAGTTCTTC. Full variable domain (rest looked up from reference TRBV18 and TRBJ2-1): NAGVMQNPRHLVRRRGQEARLRCSPMKGHSHVYWYRQLPEEGLKFMVYLQKENIIDESGMPKERFSAEFPKEGPSILRIQQVVRGDSAAYFCASSPLQGPTNEQFFGPGTRLTVL.

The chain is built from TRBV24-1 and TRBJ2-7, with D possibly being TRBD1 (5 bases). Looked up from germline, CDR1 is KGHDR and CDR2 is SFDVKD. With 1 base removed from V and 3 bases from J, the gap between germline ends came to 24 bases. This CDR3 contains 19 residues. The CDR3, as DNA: TGTGCCACCAGTGATTTAAAGAAGGTTGGGGCCTGCCCGGTCTACGAGCAGTACTTC. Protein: CATSDLKKVGACPVYEQYF.

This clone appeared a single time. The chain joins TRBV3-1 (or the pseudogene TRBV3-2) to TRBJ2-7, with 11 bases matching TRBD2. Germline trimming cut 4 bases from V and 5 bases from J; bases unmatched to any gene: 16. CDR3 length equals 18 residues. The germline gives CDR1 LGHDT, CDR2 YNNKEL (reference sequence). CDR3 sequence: CASSPDQILAGGENEQYF. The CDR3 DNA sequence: TGTGCCAGCAGCCCCGATCAAATATTAGCGGGGGGGGAGAACGAGCAGTACTTC.